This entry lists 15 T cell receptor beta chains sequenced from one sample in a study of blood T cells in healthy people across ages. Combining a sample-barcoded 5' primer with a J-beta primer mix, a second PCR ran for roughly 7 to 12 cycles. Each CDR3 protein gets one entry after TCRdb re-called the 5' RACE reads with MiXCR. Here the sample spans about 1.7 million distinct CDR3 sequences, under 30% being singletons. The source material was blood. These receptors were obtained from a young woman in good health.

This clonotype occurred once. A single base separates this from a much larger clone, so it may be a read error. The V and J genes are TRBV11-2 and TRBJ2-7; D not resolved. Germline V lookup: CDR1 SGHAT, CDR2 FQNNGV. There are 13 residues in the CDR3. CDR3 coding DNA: TGTACCAGCAGCTTGGGTCCTAGGGACGAGCAGTACTTC. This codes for CTSSLGPRDEQYF.

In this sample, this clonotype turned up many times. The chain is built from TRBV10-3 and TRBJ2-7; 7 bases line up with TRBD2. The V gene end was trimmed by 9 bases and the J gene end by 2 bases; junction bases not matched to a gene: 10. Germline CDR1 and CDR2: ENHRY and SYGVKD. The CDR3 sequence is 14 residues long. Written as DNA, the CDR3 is TGTGCCATAGGATTGGCGCGGGGGACCTACGAGCAGTACTTC. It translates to CAIGLARGTYEQYF.

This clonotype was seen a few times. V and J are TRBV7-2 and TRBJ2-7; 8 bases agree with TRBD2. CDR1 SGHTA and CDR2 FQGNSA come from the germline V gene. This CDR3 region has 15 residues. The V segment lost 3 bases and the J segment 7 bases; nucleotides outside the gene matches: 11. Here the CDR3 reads CASSFKTSGAREQYF. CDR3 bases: TGTGCCAGCAGCTTTAAAACTAGCGGTGCTCGGGAGCAGTACTTC.

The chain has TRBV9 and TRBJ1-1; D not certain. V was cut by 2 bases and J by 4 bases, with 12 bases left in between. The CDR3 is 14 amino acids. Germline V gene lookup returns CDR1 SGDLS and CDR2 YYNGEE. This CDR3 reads CASSVGEGTTEAFF. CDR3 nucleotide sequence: TGTGCCAGCAGCGTCGGGGAAGGTACCACTGAAGCTTTCTTT.

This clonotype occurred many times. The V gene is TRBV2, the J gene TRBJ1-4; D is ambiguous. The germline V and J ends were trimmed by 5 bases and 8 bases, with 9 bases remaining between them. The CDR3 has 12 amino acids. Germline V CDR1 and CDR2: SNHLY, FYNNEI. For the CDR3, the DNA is TGTGCCAGCAGTAACAGCGCGGAAAAACTGTTTTTT. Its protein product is CASSNSAEKLFF.

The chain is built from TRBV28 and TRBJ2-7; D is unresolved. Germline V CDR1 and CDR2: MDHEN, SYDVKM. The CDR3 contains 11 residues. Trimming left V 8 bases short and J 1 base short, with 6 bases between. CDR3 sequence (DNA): TGTGCCAGCGAAAATTCCTACGAGCAGTACTTC. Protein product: CASENSYEQYF.

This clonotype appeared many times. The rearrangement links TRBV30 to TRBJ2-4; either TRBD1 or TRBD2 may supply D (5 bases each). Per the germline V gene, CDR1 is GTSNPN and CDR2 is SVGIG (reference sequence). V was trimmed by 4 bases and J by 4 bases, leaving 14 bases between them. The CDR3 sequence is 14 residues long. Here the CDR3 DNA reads TGTGCCTGGAACAAGGGAGACAGAAAAAACATTCAGTACTTC. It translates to CAWNKGDRKNIQYF.

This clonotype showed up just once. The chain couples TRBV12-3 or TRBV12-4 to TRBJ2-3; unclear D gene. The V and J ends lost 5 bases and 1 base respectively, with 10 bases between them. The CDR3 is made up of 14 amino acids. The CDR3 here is CASSIRVGTDTQYF. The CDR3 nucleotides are TGTGCCAGCAGTATAAGGGTGGGCACAGATACGCAGTATTTT.

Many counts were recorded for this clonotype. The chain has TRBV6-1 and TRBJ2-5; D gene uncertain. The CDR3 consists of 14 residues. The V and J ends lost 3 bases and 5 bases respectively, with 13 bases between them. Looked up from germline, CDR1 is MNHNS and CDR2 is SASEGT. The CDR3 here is CASSEVGALETQYF. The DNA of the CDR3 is TGTGCCAGCAGTGAGGTTGGCGCATTGGAGACCCAGTACTTC.

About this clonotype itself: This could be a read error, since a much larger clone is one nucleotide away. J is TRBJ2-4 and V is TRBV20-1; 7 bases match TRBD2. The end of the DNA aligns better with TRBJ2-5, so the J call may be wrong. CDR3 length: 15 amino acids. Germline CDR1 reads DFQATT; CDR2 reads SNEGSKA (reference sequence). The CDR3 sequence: CSAPVGAGVWETQYF. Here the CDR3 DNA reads TGCAGTGCGCCCGTCGGCGCGGGAGTTTGGGAGACCCAGTACTTC.

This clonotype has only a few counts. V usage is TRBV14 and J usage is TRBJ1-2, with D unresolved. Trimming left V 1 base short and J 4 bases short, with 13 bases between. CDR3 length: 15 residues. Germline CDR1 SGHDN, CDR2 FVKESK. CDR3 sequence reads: CASSQGRGSLYGYTF. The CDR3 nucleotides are TGTGCCAGCAGCCAAGGTCGAGGGAGTCTCTATGGCTACACCTTC.

The CDR3 spells CASSLTPRTDTQYF. CDR3 sequence (DNA): TGTGCCAGCAGCCTCACCCCACGCACAGATACGCAGTATTTT. This rearrangement joins TRBV28 to TRBJ2-3; no reliable D call. Per germline, CDR1 MDHEN and CDR2 SYDVKM. This CDR3 is 14 amino acids long. Trimming took 6 bases from V and 1 from J, leaving 11 bases between them. Complete variable domain (other parts from reference TRBV28 and TRBJ2-3): DVKVTQSSRYLVKRTGEKVFLECVQDMDHENMFWYRQDPGLGLRLIYFSYDVKMKEKGDIPEGYSVSREKKERFSLILESASTNQTSMYLCASSLTPRTDTQYFGPGTRLTVL.

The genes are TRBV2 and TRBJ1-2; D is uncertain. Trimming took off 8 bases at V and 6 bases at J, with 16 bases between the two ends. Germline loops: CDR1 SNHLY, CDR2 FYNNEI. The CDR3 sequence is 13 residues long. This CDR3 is CASFEALPDGYTF. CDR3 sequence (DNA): TGTGCCAGCTTCGAGGCCCTACCCGATGGCTACACCTTC. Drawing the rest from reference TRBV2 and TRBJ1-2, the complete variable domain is EPEVTQTPSHQVTQMGQEVILRCVPISNHLYFYWYRQILGQKVEFLVSFYNNEISEKSEIFDDQFSVERPDGSNFTLKIRSTKLEDSAMYFCASFEALPDGYTFGSGTRLTVV.

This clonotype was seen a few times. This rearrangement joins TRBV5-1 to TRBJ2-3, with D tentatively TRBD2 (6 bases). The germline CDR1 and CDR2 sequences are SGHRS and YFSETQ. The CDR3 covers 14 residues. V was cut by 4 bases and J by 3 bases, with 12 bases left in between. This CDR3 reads CASSGGLETDTQYF. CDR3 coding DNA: TGCGCCAGCAGCGGGGGACTCGAGACAGATACGCAGTATTTT.

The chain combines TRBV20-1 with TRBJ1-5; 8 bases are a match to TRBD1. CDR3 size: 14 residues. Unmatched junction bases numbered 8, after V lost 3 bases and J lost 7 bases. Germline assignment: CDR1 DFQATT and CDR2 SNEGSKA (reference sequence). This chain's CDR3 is CSARCSGGGQPQHF. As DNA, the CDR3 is TGCAGTGCTAGGTGTTCAGGGGGCGGGCAGCCCCAGCATTTT.